This T cell receptor beta chain was found in a study of T cells in localized non-small cell lung cancer. The germline gives CDR1 LGHNA, CDR2 YSLEER. The trim removed 4 bases at V and 1 base at J, leaving 14 bases unmatched. There are 20 residues in the CDR3. Study-wide results and limits: Adjacent lung exhibited a median of approximately 59 among the 100 most abundant tumor clones. A denser population of T cells in blood accompanied longer overall survival. The tumor had only one region sequenced, so heterogeneity remains possible. Compared with tumor, uninvolved adjacent lung displayed greater T cell clonality, ranking highest overall.

Profiling relied on immunoSEQ multiplex PCR, and the TCRdb table lists in-frame clones only, not all of them. The sample records roughly 38,000 clones, about nine tenths being singletons. For this clone: Its antigen is unknown.

Specimen: peripheral blood mononuclear cells, collected before any cancer treatment. This receptor was obtained from a male donor older than 55 with stage II lung adenocarcinoma. The chain has TRBV4-3 and TRBJ1-3, with 12 bases fitting TRBD1. The CDR3 reads CASSPREGTGGFGSGNTIYF. Written as DNA, the CDR3 is TGCGCCAGCAGCCCGCGGGAGGGGACAGGGGGCTTTGGATCTGGAAACACCATATATTTT.